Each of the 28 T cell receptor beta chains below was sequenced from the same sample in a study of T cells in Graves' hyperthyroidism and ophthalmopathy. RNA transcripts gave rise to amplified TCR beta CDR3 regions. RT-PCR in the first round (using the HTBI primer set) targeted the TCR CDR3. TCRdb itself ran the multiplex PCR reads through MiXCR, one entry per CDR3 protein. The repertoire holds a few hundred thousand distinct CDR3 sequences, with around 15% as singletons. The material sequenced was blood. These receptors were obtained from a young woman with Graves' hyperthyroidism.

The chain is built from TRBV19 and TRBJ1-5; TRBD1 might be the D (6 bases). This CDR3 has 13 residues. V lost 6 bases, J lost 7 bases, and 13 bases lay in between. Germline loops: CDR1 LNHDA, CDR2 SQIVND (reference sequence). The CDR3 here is CASSGQSSQPQHF. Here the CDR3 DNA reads TGTGCCAGTAGCGGACAGAGTAGCCAGCCCCAGCATTTT.

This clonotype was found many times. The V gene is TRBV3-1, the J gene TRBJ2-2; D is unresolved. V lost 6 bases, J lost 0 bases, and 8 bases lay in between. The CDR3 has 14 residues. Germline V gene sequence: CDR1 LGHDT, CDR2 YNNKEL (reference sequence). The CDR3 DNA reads TGTGCCAGCAGTAGAAACGCGAACACCGGGGAGCTGTTTTTT. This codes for CASSRNANTGELFF.

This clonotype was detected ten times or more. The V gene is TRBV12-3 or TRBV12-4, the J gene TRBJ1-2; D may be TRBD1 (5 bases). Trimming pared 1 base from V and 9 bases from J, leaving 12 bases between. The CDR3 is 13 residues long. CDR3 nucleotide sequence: TGTGCCAGCAGTTTAGAGGGGACTGTTAGCTACACCTTC. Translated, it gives CASSLEGTVSYTF.

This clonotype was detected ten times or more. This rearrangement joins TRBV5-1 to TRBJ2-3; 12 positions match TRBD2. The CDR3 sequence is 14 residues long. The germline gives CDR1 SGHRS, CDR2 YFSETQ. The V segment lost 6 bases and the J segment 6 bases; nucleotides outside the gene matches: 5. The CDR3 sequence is CASKTSGSSDTQYF. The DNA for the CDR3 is TGCGCCAGCAAGACTAGCGGGAGTTCGGATACGCAGTATTTT.

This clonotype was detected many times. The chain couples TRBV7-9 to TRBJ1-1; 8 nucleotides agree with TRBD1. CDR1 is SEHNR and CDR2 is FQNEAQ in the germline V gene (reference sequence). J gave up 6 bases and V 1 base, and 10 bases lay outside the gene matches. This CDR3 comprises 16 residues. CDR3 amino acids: CASSLDAQGARAEAFF. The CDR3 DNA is TGTGCCAGCAGCTTAGACGCCCAGGGGGCAAGGGCTGAAGCTTTCTTT.

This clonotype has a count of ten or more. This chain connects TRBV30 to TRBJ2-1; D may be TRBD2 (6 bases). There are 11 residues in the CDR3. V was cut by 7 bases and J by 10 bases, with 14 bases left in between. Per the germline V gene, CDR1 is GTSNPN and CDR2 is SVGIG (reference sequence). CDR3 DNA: TGTGCCTCTGCGGGATTCCGGGAGCAGTTCTTC. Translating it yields CASAGFREQFF.

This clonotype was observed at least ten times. The DNA for the CDR3 is TGTGCCATCAGTGAGCCGGGCGGGAGAGCAGTCGGGGAGCTGTTTTTT. Its translation: CAISEPGGRAVGELFF. This chain joins TRBV10-3 and TRBJ2-2, with 7 bases aligning to TRBD2. Germline V gene sequence: CDR1 ENHRY, CDR2 SYGVKD. The CDR3 length is 16 residues. The V and J ends lost 2 bases and 7 bases, in that order; junction bases with no gene match: 10.

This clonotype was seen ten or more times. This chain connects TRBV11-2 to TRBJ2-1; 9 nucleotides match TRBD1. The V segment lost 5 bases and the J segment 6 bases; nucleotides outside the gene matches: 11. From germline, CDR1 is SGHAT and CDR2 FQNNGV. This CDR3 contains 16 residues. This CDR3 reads CASSHPGTGLGNEQFF. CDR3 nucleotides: TGTGCCAGCAGCCACCCGGGGACAGGGTTGGGCAATGAGCAGTTCTTC.

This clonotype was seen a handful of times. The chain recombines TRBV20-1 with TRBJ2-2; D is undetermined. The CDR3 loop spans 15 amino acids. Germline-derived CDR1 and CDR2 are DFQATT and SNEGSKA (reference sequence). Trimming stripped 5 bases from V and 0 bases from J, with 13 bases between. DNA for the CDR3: TGCAGTGCTGGGGAAAAGGGCGCGAACACCGGGGAGCTGTTTTTT. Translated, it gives CSAGEKGANTGELFF.

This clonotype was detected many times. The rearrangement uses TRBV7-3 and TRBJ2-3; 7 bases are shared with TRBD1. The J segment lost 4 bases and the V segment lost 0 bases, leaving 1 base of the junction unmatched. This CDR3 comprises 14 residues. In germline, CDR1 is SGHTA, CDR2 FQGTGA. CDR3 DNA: TGTGCCAGCAGCTTAACGCAGGGGGCAGATACGCAGTATTTT. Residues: CASSLTQGADTQYF. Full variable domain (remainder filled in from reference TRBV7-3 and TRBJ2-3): GAGVSQTPSNKVTEKGKYVELRCDPISGHTALYWYRQSLGQGPEFLIYFQGTGAADDSGLPNDRFFAVRPEGSVSTLKIQRTERGDSAVYLCASSLTQGADTQYFGPGTRLTVL.

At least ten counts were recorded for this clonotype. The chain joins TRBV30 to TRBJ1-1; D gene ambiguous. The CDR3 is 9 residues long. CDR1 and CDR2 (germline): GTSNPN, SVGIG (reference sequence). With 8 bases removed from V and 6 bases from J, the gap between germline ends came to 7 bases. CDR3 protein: CAHRPEAFF. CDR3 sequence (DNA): TGTGCCCATCGACCTGAAGCTTTCTTT.

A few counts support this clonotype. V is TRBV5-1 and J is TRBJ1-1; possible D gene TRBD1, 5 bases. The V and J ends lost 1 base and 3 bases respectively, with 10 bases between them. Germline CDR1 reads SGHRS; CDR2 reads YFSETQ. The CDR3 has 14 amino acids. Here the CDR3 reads CASSLNGADTEAFF. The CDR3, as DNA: TGCGCCAGCAGCTTGAATGGGGCTGACACTGAAGCTTTCTTT.

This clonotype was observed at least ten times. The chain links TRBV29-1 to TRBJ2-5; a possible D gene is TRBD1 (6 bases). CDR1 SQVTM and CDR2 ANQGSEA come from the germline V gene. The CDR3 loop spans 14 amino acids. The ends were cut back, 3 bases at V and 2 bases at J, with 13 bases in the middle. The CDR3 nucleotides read TGCAGCGTTGAGGGCAGGGGATATCAAGAGACCCAGTACTTC. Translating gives CSVEGRGYQETQYF.

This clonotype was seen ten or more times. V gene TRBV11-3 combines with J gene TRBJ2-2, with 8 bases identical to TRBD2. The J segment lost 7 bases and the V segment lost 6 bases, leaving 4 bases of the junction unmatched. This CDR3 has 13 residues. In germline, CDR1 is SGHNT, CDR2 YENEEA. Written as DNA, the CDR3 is TGTGCCAGCAGAGCGGGAGAGCACGGGGAGCTGTTTTTT. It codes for CASRAGEHGELFF. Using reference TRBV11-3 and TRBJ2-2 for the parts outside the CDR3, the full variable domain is EAGVVQSPRYKIIEKKQPVAFWCNPISGHNTLYWYLQNLGQGPELLIRYENEEAVDDSQLPKDRFSAERLKGVDSTLKIQPAELGDSAVYLCASRAGEHGELFFGEGSRLTVL.

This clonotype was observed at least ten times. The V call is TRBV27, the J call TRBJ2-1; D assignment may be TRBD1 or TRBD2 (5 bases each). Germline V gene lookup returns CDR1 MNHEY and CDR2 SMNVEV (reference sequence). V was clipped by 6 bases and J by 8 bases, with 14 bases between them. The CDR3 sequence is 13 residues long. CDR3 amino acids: CASRGTRVYEQFF. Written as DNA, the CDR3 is TGTGCCAGCAGGGGGACCAGGGTGTATGAGCAGTTCTTC.

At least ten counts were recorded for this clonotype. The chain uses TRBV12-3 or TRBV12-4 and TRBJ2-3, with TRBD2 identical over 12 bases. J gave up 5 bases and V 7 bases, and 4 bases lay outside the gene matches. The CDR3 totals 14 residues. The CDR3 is CASTTGLAGDTQYF. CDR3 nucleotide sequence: TGTGCCAGCACCACGGGACTAGCGGGAGATACGCAGTATTTT.

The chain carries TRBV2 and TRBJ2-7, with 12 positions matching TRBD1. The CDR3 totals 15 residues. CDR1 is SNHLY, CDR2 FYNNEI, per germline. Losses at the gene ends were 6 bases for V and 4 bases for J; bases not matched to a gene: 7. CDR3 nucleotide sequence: TGTGCCAGCAGCCTGGGGGACAGGGGGCGGTACGAGCAGTACTTC. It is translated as CASSLGDRGRYEQYF.

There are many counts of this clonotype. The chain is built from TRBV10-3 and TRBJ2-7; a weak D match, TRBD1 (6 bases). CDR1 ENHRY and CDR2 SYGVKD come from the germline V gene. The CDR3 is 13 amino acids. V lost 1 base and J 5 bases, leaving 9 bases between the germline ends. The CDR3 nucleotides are TGTGCCATCAGTGAGTGGCAGGGGAACGAGCAGTACGTC. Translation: CAISEWQGNEQYV.

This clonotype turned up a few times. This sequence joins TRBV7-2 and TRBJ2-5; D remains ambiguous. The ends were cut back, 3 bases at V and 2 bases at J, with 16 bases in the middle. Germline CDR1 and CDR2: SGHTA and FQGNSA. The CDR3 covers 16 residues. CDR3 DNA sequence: TGTGCCAGCAGCTTCTCTACCCGGCAGACTCAAGAGACCCAGTACTTC. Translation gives CASSFSTRQTQETQYF.

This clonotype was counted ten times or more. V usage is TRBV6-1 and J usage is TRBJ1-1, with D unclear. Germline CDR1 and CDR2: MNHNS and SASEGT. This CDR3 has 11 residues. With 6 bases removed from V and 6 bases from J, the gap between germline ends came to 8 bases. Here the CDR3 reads CASSWRAEAFF. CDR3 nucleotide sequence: TGTGCCAGCAGCTGGAGGGCTGAAGCTTTCTTT.

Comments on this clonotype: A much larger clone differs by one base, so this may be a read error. DNA of the CDR3: TGTGCCAGCAAGATTGCCGGGTCGAAATATGGCTACACCTTC. Its translation: CASKIAGSKYGYTF. The chain recombines TRBV27 with TRBJ1-2; D is unclear. Trimming shortened V by 7 bases and J by 5 bases, and 17 bases separated the two germline ends. This CDR3 contains 14 residues. Germline V gives CDR1 MNHEY, CDR2 SMNVEV (reference sequence).

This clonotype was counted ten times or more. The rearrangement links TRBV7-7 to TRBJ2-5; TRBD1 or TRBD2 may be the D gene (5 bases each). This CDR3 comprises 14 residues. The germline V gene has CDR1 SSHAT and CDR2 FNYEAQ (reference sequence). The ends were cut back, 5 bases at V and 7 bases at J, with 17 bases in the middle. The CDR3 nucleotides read TGTGCCAGCAGCAGCACTCAGGGAGACGGGACCCAGTACTTC. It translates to CASSSTQGDGTQYF.

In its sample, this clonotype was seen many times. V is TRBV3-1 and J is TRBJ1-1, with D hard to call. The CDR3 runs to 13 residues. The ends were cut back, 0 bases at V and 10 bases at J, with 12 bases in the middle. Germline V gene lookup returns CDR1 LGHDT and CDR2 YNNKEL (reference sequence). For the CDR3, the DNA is TGTGCCAGCAGCCAAGATCCGGGGTTGGCAGCTTTCTTT. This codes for CASSQDPGLAAFF. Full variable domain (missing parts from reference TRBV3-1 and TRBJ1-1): DTAVSQTPKYLVTQMGNDKSIKCEQNLGHDTMYWYKQDSKKFLKIMFSYNNKELIINETVPNRFSPKSPDKAHLNLHINSLELGDSAVYFCASSQDPGLAAFFGQGTRLTVV.

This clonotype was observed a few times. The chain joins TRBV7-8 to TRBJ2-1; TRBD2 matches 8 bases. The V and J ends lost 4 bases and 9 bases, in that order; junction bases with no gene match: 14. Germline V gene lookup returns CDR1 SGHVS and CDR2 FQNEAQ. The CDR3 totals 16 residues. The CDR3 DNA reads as TGTGCCAGCAGCTCCACTAGCGGCGGAGGTCGGATTGAGCAGTTCTTC. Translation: CASSSTSGGGRIEQFF. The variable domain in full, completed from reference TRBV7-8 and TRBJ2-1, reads GAGVSQSPRYKVAKRGQDVALRCDPISGHVSLFWYQQALGQGPEFLTYFQNEAQLDKSGLPSDRFFAERPEGSVSTLKIQRTQQEDSAVYLCASSSTSGGGRIEQFFGPGTRLTVL.

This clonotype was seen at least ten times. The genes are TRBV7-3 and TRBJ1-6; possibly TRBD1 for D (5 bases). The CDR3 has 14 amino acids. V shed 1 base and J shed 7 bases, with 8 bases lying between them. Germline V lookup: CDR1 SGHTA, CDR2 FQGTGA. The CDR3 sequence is CASSLNRWNSPLHF. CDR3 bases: TGTGCCAGCAGCTTAAACAGGTGGAATTCACCCCTCCACTTT. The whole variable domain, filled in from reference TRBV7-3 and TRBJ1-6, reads GAGVSQTPSNKVTEKGKYVELRCDPISGHTALYWYRQSLGQGPEFLIYFQGTGAADDSGLPNDRFFAVRPEGSVSTLKIQRTERGDSAVYLCASSLNRWNSPLHFGNGTRLTVT.

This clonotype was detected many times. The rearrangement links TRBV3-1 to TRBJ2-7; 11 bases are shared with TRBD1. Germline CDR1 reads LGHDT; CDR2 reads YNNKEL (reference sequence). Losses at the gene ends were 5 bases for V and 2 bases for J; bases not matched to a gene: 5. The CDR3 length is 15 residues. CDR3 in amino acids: CASSAPGQGAYEQYF. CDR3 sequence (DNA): TGTGCCAGCAGCGCTCCGGGACAGGGGGCCTACGAGCAGTACTTC.

The CDR3 reads CATSRDPGGGQPQHF. DNA for the CDR3: TGTGCCACCAGCAGAGACCCGGGAGGCGGACAGCCCCAGCATTTT. V and J are TRBV15 and TRBJ1-5; D gene unclear. V was shortened by 0 bases and J by 7 bases, with 13 bases between the two germline ends. CDR1 is LNHNV and CDR2 is YYDKDF in the germline V gene (reference sequence). CDR3 length: 15 residues.

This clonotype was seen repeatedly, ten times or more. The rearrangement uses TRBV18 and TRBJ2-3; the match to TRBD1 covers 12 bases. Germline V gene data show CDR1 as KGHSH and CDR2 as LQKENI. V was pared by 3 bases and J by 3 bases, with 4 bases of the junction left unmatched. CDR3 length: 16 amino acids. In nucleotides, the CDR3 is TGTGCCAGCTCACCGATGGGACAGGGGGCAACAGATACGCAGTATTTT. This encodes CASSPMGQGATDTQYF.